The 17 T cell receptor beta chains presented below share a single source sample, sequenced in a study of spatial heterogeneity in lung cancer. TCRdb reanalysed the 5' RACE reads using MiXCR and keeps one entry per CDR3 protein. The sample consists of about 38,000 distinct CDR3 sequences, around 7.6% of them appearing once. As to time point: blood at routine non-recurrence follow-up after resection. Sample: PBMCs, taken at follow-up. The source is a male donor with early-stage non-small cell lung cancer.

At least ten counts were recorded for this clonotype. CDR3 in DNA: TGTGCCAGCAGCTCGGGCCCGGATCAGCCCCAGCATTTT. This gives the protein CASSSGPDQPQHF. The genes are TRBV7-9 and TRBJ1-5; D remains ambiguous. Trimming stripped 4 bases from V and 5 bases from J, with 9 bases between. Germline V gene lookup returns CDR1 SEHNR and CDR2 FQNEAQ (reference sequence). CDR3 length: 13 residues. The full variable domain, its missing parts supplied by reference TRBV7-9 and TRBJ1-5, is DTGVSQNPRHKITKRGQNVTFRCDPISEHNRLYWYRQTLGQGPEFLTYFQNEAQLEKSRLLSDRFSAERPKGSFSTLEIQRTEQGDSAMYLCASSSGPDQPQHFGDGTRLSIL.

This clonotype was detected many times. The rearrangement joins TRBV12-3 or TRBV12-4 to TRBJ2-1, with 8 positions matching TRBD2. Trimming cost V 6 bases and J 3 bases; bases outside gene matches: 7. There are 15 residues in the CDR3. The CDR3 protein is CASRDRGGVYNEQFF. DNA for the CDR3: TGTGCCAGCAGAGACCGGGGGGGCGTCTACAATGAGCAGTTCTTC.

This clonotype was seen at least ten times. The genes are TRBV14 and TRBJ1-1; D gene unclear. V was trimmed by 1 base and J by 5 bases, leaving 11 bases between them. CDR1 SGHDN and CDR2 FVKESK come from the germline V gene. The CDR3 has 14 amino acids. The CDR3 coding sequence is TGTGCCAGCAGCCAAGGGGGAGTTTGGACTGAAGCTTTCTTT. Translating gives CASSQGGVWTEAFF.

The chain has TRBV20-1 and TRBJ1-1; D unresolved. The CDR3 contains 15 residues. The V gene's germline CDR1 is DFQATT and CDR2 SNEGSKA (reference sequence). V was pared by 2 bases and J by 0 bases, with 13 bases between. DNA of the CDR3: TGCAGTGCTAGAAGTTCGGGATACATGAACACTGAAGCTTTCTTT. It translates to CSARSSGYMNTEAFF.

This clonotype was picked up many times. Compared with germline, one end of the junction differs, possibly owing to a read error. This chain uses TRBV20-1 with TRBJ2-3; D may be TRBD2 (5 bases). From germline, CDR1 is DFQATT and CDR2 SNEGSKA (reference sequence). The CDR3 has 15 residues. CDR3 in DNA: TGCAGTGCCAGAGGGTGGGCCTCTAGCACAGATACGCAGTATTTT. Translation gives CSARGWASSTDTQYF.

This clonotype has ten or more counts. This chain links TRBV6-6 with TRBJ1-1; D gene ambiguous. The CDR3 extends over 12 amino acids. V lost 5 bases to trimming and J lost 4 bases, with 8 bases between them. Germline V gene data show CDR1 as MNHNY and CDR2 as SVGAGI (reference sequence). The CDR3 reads CASSTAGTEAFF. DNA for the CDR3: TGTGCCAGCAGTACAGCGGGCACTGAAGCTTTCTTT.

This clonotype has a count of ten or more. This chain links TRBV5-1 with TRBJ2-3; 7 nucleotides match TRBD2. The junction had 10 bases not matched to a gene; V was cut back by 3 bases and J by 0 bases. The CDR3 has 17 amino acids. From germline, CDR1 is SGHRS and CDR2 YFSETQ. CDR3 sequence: CASSWDTSVSSTDTQYF. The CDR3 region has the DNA TGCGCCAGCAGCTGGGATACTAGCGTCTCTAGCACAGATACGCAGTATTTT.

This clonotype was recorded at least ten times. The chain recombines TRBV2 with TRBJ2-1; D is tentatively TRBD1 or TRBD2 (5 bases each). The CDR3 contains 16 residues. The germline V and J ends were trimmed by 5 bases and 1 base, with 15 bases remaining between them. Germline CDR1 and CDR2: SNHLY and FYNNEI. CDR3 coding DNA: TGTGCCAGCAGTTTCTTAGGGACGGGATCCTACAATGAGCAGTTCTTC. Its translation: CASSFLGTGSYNEQFF.

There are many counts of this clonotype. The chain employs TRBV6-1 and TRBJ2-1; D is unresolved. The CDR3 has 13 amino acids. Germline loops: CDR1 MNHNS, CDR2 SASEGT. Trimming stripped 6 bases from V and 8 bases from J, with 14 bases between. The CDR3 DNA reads TGTGCCAGCAGCGCAAGGCGAGACGATGAGCAGTTCTTC. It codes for CASSARRDDEQFF.

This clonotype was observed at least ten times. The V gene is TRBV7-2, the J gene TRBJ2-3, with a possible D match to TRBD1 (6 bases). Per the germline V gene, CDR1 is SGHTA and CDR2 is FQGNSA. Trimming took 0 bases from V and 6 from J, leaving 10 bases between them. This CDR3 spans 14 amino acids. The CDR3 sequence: CASSLAKGVDTQYF. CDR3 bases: TGTGCCAGCAGCTTAGCGAAGGGGGTGGATACGCAGTATTTT.

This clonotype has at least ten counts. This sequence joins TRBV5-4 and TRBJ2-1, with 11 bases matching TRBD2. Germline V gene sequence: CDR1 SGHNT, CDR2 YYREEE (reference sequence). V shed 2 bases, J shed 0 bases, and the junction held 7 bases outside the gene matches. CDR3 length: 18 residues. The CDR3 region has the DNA TGTGCCAGCAGCTTAGGACTAGCGGGTCCGGACTCCTACAATGAGCAGTTCTTC. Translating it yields CASSLGLAGPDSYNEQFF. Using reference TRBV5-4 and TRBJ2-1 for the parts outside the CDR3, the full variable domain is ETGVTQSPTHLIKTRGQQVTLRCSSQSGHNTVSWYQQALGQGPQFIFQYYREEENGRGNFPPRFSGLQFPNYSSELNVNALELDDSALYLCASSLGLAGPDSYNEQFFGPGTRLTVL.

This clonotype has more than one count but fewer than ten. CDR3 sequence reads: CSARDGGSGGVTDTQYF. For the CDR3, the DNA is TGCAGTGCTAGAGATGGAGGTAGCGGGGGGGTCACAGATACGCAGTATTTT. This chain connects TRBV20-1 to TRBJ2-3; TRBD2 matches 11 bases. Germline CDR1 reads DFQATT; CDR2 reads SNEGSKA (reference sequence). The CDR3 is 17 amino acids. With 0 bases clipped from V and 2 bases from J, the junction kept 7 bases outside the gene matches.

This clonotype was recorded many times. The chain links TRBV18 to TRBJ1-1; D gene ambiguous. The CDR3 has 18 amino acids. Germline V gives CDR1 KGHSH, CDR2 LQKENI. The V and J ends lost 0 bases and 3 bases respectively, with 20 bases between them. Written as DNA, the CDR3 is TGTGCCAGCTCACCACCAGGCCTATATGGAGGAACAGACACTGAAGCTTTCTTT. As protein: CASSPPGLYGGTDTEAFF. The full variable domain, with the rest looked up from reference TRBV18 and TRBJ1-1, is NAGVMQNPRHLVRRRGQEARLRCSPMKGHSHVYWYRQLPEEGLKFMVYLQKENIIDESGMPKERFSAEFPKEGPSILRIQQVVRGDSAAYFCASSPPGLYGGTDTEAFFGQGTRLTVV.

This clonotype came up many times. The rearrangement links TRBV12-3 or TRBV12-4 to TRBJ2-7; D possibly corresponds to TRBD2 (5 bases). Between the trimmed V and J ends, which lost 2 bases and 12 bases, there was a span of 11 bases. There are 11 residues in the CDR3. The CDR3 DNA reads TGTGCCAGCAGTTTATCGGGGTTCATGTACTTC. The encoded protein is CASSLSGFMYF.

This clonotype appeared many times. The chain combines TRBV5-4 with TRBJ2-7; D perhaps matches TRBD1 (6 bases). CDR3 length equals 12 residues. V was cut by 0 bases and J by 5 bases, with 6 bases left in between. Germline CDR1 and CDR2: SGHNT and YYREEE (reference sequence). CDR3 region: CASSLDRDEQYF. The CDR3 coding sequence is TGTGCCAGCAGCTTGGACAGGGACGAGCAGTACTTC.

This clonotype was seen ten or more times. This CDR3 reads CASSLTSGSAKNIQYF. CDR3 sequence (DNA): TGCGCCAGCAGCCTGACTAGCGGTTCAGCCAAAAACATTCAGTACTTC. J is TRBJ2-4 and V is TRBV5-1, with 9 bases that match TRBD2. With 4 bases clipped from V and 0 bases from J, the junction kept 5 bases outside the gene matches. CDR1 and CDR2 from the germline V gene are SGHRS and YFSETQ. CDR3 length: 16 residues.

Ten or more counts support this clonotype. The CDR3 loop reads CASSLVQVRQETQYF. In nucleotides, the CDR3 is TGTGCCAGCAGCTTAGTTCAGGTCCGCCAAGAGACCCAGTACTTC. The rearrangement links TRBV7-2 to TRBJ2-5; no definite D call. CDR3 length equals 15 residues. CDR1 is SGHTA, CDR2 FQGNSA, per germline. V lost 1 base and J 1 base, leaving 10 bases between the germline ends.